The 20 T cell receptor beta chains presented below share a single source sample, sequenced in a study of regulatory T cells in long-lasting Graves disease. Library construction for TCR beta used iRepertoire HTBI primers and Arm-PCR of CDR3 regions. TCRdb fed the multiplex PCR reads into MiXCR, producing one record per CDR3 protein. Of approximately 440,000 distinct CDR3 sequences listed, around 24% are singletons. Time point described: persistent/refractory GD, antithyroid drugs over 5 years with positive TRAb. Following extraction of RNA from PBMCs, that RNA was used to make the TCR library. Sequenced here: peripheral blood mononuclear cells (PBMCs), sampled when the disease was refractory, from a patient treated with antithyroid drugs. These receptors were taken from a female donor with Graves disease.

This clonotype was found a few times. The rearrangement uses TRBV7-9 and TRBJ2-2; 9 bases map to TRBD1. The CDR3 has 16 residues. The germline V gene encodes CDR1 SEHNR and CDR2 FQNEAQ (reference sequence). Trimming removed 3 bases from V and 7 bases from J; junction bases left unmatched: 9. DNA of the CDR3: TGTGCCAGCAGCTTTTTGGACAGGGGAATCGTCGGGGAGCTGTTTTTT. Protein sequence: CASSFLDRGIVGELFF.

In regard to this clonotype: Relative to the germline gene, one junction end is altered; a read error may explain this. This CDR3 reads CASSYADSTSSYERYF. DNA for the CDR3: TGTGCCAGCAGTTACGCCGACTCGACAAGCTCCTACGAGCGGTACTTC. This chain joins TRBV6-2 or TRBV6-3 and TRBJ2-7, with unresolved D. The CDR3 length is 16 residues. CDR1 is MNHEY, CDR2 SVGEGT, per germline.

This clonotype was detected ten times or more. The chain employs TRBV5-1 and TRBJ1-2; D not certain. Trimming pared 2 bases from V and 8 bases from J, leaving 13 bases between. This CDR3 contains 13 residues. Germline CDR1 is SGHRS and CDR2 is YFSETQ. CDR3 amino acids: CASSLSGEVGYTF. CDR3 coding DNA: TGCGCCAGCAGCTTATCAGGCGAGGTGGGCTACACCTTC. The variable domain in full, with the rest retrieved from reference TRBV5-1 and TRBJ1-2, is KAGVTQTPRYLIKTRGQQVTLSCSPISGHRSVSWYQQTPGQGLQFLFEYFSETQRNKGNFPGRFSGRQFSNSRSEMNVSTLELGDSALYLCASSLSGEVGYTFGSGTRLTVV.

This clonotype was observed at least ten times. The gene calls are TRBV27 and TRBJ1-2, with 8 bases lining up with TRBD1. Trimming took 6 bases from V and 2 from J; bases not matched to a gene: 8. From germline, CDR1 is MNHEY and CDR2 SMNVEV (reference sequence). CDR3 length: 15 residues. In DNA form, the CDR3 reads TGTGCCAGCAGACCTACAGGGGGAGCGAACTATGGCTACACCTTC. This gives the protein CASRPTGGANYGYTF.

CDR3 amino acids: CSARDGNGYTF. The CDR3 DNA reads as TGCAGCGCTAGGGACGGAAATGGCTACACCTTC. This rearrangement joins TRBV29-1 to TRBJ1-2; possibly TRBD1 for D (5 bases). This CDR3 spans 11 amino acids. Germline V gene lookup returns CDR1 SQVTM and CDR2 ANQGSEA. V lost 7 bases and J lost 6, with 12 bases in between.

CDR3 DNA sequence: TGCAGTGCTGTAGATGGCAAGATAAACATTCAGTACTTC. Translating it yields CSAVDGKINIQYF. This chain joins TRBV20-1 and TRBJ2-4; D gene ambiguous. Trimming removed 5 bases at V and 6 bases at J, with 14 bases between. Germline assignment: CDR1 DFQATT and CDR2 SNEGSKA (reference sequence). The CDR3 loop spans 13 amino acids.

V and J are TRBV4-1 and TRBJ1-2, with 8 nucleotides matching TRBD1. The CDR3 has 15 amino acids. Trimming took 2 bases from V and 4 from J; bases not matched to a gene: 6. Germline CDR1 MGHRA, CDR2 YSYEKL. CDR3 nucleotides: TGCGCCAGCAGCCAATCGACAGGGGTTGGCTATGGCTACACCTTC. Encoded protein: CASSQSTGVGYGYTF.

The V and J genes are TRBV6-5 and TRBJ2-7, with 9 bases lining up with TRBD1. The V segment lost 0 bases and the J segment 6 bases; nucleotides outside the gene matches: 6. CDR1 MNHEY and CDR2 SVGAGI come from the germline V gene. This CDR3 has 15 residues. The CDR3 DNA reads as TGTGCCAGCAGTTACTCGGGGGACAGGGCCCGCGAGCAGTACTTC. Its protein is CASSYSGDRAREQYF.

There are a few counts of this clonotype. The chain is built from TRBV2 and TRBJ2-2, with D possibly being TRBD2 (5 bases). This CDR3 has 18 amino acids. Germline-derived CDR1 and CDR2 are SNHLY and FYNNEI. Deletions cut 5 bases from V and 0 bases from J, with 19 bases between. CDR3 loop: CASSPYPPRAANTGELFF. The CDR3 coding sequence is TGTGCCAGCAGTCCATATCCCCCGCGGGCTGCGAACACCGGGGAGCTGTTTTTT.

This clonotype showed up just a few times. The CDR3 protein is CASRPTTSSYNSPLHF. Written as DNA, the CDR3 is TGTGCCAGCAGACCTACGACATCCTCCTATAATTCACCCCTCCACTTT. The gene calls are TRBV6-2 or TRBV6-3 and TRBJ1-6; D ambiguous. This CDR3 contains 16 residues. The germline gives CDR1 MNHEY, CDR2 SVGEGT. Trimming removed 6 bases at V and 0 bases at J, with 12 bases between.

The chain employs TRBV24-1 and TRBJ2-7; TRBD1 agrees at 10 bases. Germline assignment: CDR1 KGHDR and CDR2 SFDVKD. The CDR3 has 16 residues. V was pared by 9 bases and J by 3 bases, with 13 bases of the junction left unmatched. The DNA for the CDR3 is TGTGCCACCCGGGGGACAGGGGCCAAGACGATCTACGAGCAGTACTTC. This sequence encodes CATRGTGAKTIYEQYF.

Only a few counts were recorded for this clonotype. The rearrangement uses TRBV6-1 and TRBJ2-7, with D unresolved. The germline V gene encodes CDR1 MNHNS and CDR2 SASEGT. The CDR3 sequence is 14 residues long. V was trimmed by 8 bases and J by 5 bases, leaving 19 bases between them. As DNA, the CDR3 is TGTGCCAGCTCTTCCCGGGCAGGCCAGGACGAGCAGTACTTC. This gives the protein CASSSRAGQDEQYF.

With regard to this clonotype: The junction departs from germline at one end; a sequencing error may be responsible. V gene TRBV2 combines with J gene TRBJ2-6; 8 positions agree with TRBD1. CDR3 length equals 19 residues. The germline V gene encodes CDR1 SNHLY and CDR2 FYNNEI. The CDR3 here is CASSETRRQGAYGGNVLTF. For the CDR3, the DNA is TGTGCCAGCAGTGAAACCCGCAGGCAGGGGGCTTACGGGGGCAACGTCCTGACTTTC.

The chain uses TRBV7-9 and TRBJ2-7; no clear D gene. This CDR3 has 13 amino acids. Per the germline V gene, CDR1 is SEHNR and CDR2 is FQNEAQ (reference sequence). The germline V and J ends were trimmed by 1 base and 6 bases, with 10 bases remaining between them. The CDR3 loop reads CASSLGFAVEQYF. CDR3 in DNA: TGTGCCAGCAGCTTAGGCTTCGCGGTCGAGCAGTACTTC. Looking up the rest from reference TRBV7-9 and TRBJ2-7 gives the full variable domain: DTGVSQNPRHKITKRGQNVTFRCDPISEHNRLYWYRQTLGQGPEFLTYFQNEAQLEKSRLLSDRFSAERPKGSFSTLEIQRTEQGDSAMYLCASSLGFAVEQYFGPGTRLTVT.

This clonotype was counted a single time. A much larger clone differs by one base, so this may be a read error. This likely comes from a read error, as the CDR3 has no conserved phenylalanine or tryptophan at its end. The chain links TRBV28 to TRBJ1-2; the match to TRBD1 covers 8 bases. The ends lost 7 bases at V and 2 bases at J; junction bases unmatched: 9. Germline V gene sequence: CDR1 MDHEN, CDR2 SYDVKM. This CDR3 has 15 residues. DNA of the CDR3: TGTGCCAGCAAAACGGCGGACAGGGTGAACTATGGCTACACCTCC. Its protein is CASKTADRVNYGYTS.

The chain combines TRBV6-1 with TRBJ1-5, with D tentatively TRBD1 (6 bases). This CDR3 has 14 amino acids. The germline CDR1 and CDR2 sequences are MNHNS and SASEGT. Trimming removed 8 bases from V and 2 bases from J, with 13 bases in between. DNA for the CDR3: TGTGCCAGCGGATTCGGGGGCGGCAATCAGCCCCAGCATTTT. Translation: CASGFGGGNQPQHF.

Worth noting for this clonotype: A much larger clonotype is one base distant, so this may be a read error. The rearrangement links TRBV6-9 to TRBJ2-7; D is possibly TRBD1 or TRBD2 (6 bases each). CDR1 and CDR2 (germline): MNHGY, SVAAGI. The V end lost 3 bases, the J end lost 6 bases, and 18 bases lay between the germline ends. The CDR3 is made up of 15 amino acids. CDR3 nucleotide sequence: TGTGCCAGCAGTTACTCTTGGGGCAGGGGAGGCGAGCAGTACTTC. Its protein is CASSYSWGRGGEQYF.

The chain recombines TRBV30 with TRBJ1-3, with D perhaps matching TRBD1 (6 bases). Germline V gives CDR1 GTSNPN, CDR2 SVGIG (reference sequence). This CDR3 is built from 13 residues. The CDR3 is CGQSGAGGNTIYF. Written as DNA, the CDR3 is TGTGGGCAGTCGGGGGCTGGCGGAAACACCATATATTTT.

This clonotype has just a few counts. V and J are TRBV10-3 and TRBJ2-2, with D perhaps assigned TRBD1 or TRBD2 (6 bases each). The V end lost 4 bases, the J end lost 5 bases, and 14 bases lay between the germline ends. The CDR3 consists of 15 residues. Germline CDR1 reads ENHRY; CDR2 reads SYGVKD. This CDR3 reads CAISGTPGATGELFF. DNA of the CDR3: TGTGCCATCAGTGGAACCCCGGGGGCAACCGGGGAGCTGTTTTTT.

The chain is built from TRBV11-2 and TRBJ2-5; D ambiguous. Germline V gene sequence: CDR1 SGHAT, CDR2 FQNNGV. The CDR3 has 14 residues. The V end lost 2 bases, the J end lost 3 bases, and 10 bases lay between the germline ends. The CDR3 bases are TGTGCCAGCAGCTTACCGCCTAAAAAAGAGACCCAGTACTTC. It specifies CASSLPPKKETQYF.